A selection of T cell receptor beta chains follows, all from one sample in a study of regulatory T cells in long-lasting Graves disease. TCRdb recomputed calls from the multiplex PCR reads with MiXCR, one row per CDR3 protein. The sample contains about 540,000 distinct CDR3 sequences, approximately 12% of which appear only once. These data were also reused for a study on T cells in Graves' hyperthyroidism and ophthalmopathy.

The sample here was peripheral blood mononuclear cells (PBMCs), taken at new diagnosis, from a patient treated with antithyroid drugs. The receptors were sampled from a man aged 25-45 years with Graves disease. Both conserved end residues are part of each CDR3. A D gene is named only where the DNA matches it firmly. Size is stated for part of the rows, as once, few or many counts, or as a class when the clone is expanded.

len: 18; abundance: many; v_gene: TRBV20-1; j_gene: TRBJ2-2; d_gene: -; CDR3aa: CSAASASEHISNTGELFF; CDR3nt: TGCAGTGCTGCGTCCGCCTCAGAGCATATATCGAACACCGGGGAGCTGTTTTTT
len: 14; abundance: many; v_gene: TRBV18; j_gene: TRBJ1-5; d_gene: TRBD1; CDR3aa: CASSPGQGGQPQHF; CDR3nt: TGTGCCAGCTCACCAGGACAGGGCGGTCAGCCCCAGCATTTT
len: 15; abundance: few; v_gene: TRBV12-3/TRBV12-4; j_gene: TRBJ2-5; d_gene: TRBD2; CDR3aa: CASSRREGYQETQYF; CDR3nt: TGTGCCAGCAGTCGGCGGGAGGGCTATCAAGAGACCCAGTACTTC
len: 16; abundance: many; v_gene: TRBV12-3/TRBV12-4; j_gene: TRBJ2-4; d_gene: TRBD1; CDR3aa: CASSSGTATAKNIQYF; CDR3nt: TGTGCCAGCAGCTCCGGGACAGCGACAGCCAAAAACATTCAGTACTTC
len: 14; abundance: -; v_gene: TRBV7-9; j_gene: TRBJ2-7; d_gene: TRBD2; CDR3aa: CASSRLAGGGEQYF; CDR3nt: TGTGCCAGCAGCCGACTAGCGGGAGGGGGCGAGCAGTACTTC
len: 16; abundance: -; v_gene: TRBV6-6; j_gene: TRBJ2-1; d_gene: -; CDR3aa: CASSYSRVLGHNEQFF; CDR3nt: TGTGCCAGCAGTTACTCGAGGGTTTTAGGTCACAATGAGCAGTTCTTC
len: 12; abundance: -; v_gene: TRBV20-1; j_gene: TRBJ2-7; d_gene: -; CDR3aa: CSASQDLLEQYF; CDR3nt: TGCAGTGCTAGTCAGGATCTCCTCGAGCAGTACTTC
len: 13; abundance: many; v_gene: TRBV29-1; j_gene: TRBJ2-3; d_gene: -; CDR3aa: CSLPGSRTDTQYF; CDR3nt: TGCAGCCTTCCCGGGAGCCGAACAGATACGCAGTATTTT
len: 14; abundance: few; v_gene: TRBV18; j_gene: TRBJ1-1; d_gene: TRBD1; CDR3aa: CASSLGTGPPEAFF; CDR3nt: TGTGCCAGCTCACTCGGGACAGGGCCCCCTGAAGCTTTCTTT
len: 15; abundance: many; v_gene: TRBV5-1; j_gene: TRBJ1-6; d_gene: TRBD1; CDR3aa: CASSLGTGGNSPLHF; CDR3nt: TGCGCCAGCAGCTTGGGGACAGGGGGGAATTCACCCCTCCACTTT
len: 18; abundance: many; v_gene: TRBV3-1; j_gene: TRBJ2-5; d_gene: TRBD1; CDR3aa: CASSQDLRDRGHLETQYF; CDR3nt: TGTGCCAGCAGCCAAGATCTAAGGGACAGGGGGCATCTGGAGACCCAGTACTTC
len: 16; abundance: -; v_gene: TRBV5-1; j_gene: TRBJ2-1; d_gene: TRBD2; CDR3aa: CASSLSTSGANNEQFF; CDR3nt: TGCGCCAGCAGCCTATCAACTAGCGGAGCCAACAATGAGCAGTTCTTC
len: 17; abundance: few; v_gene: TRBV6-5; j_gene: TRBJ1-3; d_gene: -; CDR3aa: CASSYSGLAFSGNTIYF; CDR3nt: TGTGCCAGCAGTTACTCCGGCTTGGCCTTCTCTGGAAACACCATATATTTT
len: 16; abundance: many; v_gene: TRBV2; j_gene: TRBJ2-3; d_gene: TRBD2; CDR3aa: CASSELVAGSQDTQYF; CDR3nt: TGTGCCAGCAGTGAATTAGTAGCGGGATCACAAGATACGCAGTATTTT
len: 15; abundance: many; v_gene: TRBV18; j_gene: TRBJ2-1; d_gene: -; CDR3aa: CASTDQEGSYNEQFF; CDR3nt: TGTGCCAGCACCGACCAGGAGGGCTCCTACAATGAGCAGTTCTTC
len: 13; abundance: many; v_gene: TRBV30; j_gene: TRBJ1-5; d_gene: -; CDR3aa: CAWSPGGGQPQHF; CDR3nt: TGTGCCTGGAGTCCTGGGGGTGGTCAGCCCCAGCATTTT
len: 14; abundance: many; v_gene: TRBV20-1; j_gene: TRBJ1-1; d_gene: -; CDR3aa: CSAPPRTQNTEAFF; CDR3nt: TGCAGTGCCCCACCCAGGACACAAAACACTGAAGCTTTCTTT
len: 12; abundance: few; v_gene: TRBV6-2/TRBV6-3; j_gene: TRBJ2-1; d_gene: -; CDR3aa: CASSYSRGEQFF; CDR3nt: TGTGCCAGCAGTTACTCCCGGGGTGAGCAGTTCTTC
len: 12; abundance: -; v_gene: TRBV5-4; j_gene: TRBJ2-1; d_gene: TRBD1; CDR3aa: CASSMTGTEQFF; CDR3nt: TGTGCCAGCAGCATGACAGGGACTGAGCAGTTCTTC
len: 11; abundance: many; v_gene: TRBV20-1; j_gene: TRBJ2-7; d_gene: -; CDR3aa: CSARYREVQYF; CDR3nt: TGCAGTGCTAGATACAGGGAGGTGCAGTACTTC
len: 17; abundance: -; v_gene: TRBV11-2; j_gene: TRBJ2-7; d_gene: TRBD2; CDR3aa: CASSLEILAGGLYEQYF; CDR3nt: TGTGCCAGCAGCTTAGAAATTCTAGCGGGAGGGTTGTACGAGCAGTACTTC
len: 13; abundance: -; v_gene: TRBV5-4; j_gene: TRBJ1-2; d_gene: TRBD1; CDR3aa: CASSRTGDHGYTF; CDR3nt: TGTGCCAGCAGTCGGACAGGCGACCATGGCTACACCTTC
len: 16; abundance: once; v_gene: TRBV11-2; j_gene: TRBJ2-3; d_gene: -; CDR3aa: CASSRNPGRFTDTQYF; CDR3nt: TGTGCCAGCAGCCGAAACCCCGGCAGATTCACAGATACGCAGTATTTT
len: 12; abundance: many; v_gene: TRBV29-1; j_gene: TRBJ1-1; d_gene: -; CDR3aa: CSARPPNTEAFF; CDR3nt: TGCAGCGCTCGGCCCCCGAACACTGAAGCTTTCTTT
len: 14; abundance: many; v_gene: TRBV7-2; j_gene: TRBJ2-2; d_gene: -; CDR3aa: CASTAGANTGELFF; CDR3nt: TGTGCCAGCACCGCTGGCGCGAACACCGGGGAGCTGTTTTTT
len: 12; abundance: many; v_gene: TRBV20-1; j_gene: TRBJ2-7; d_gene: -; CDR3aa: CSALGFSYEQYF; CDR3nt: TGCAGTGCTCTGGGATTTTCCTACGAGCAGTACTTC
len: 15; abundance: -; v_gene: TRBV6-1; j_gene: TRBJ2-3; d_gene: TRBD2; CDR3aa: CASSDQASGEDTQYF; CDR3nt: TGTGCCAGCAGCGACCAGGCTAGCGGAGAAGATACGCAGTATTTT
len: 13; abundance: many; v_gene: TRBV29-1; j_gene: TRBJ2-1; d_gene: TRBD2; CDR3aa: CSALTSGYNEQFF; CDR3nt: TGCAGCGCCCTGACTAGCGGTTACAATGAGCAGTTCTTC
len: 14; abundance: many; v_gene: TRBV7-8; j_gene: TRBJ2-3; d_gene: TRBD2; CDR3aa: CASSLGTSLGTQYF; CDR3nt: TGTGCCAGCAGCTTAGGGACTAGCCTCGGTACGCAGTATTTT
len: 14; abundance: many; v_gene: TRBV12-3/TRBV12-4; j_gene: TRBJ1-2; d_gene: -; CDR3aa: CASSLEGGTYGYTF; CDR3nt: TGTGCCAGCAGTTTAGAGGGGGGCACCTATGGCTACACCTTC
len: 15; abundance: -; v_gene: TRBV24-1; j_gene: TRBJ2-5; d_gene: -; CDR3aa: CATSDFNREGETQYF; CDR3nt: TGTGCCACCAGTGATTTTAACAGGGAGGGAGAGACCCAGTACTTC
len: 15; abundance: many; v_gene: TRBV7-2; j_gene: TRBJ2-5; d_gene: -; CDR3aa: CASSDEGELWETQYF; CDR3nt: TGTGCCAGCAGCGACGAAGGGGAGTTATGGGAGACCCAGTACTTC
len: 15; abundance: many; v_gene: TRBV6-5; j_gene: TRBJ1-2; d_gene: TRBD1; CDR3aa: CASSYQGQVNYGYTF; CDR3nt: TGTGCCAGCAGTTACCAGGGACAGGTTAACTATGGCTACACCTTC
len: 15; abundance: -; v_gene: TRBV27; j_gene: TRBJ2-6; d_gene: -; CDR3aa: CASSWGISGANVLTF; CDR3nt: TGTGCCAGCAGTTGGGGGATCTCTGGGGCCAACGTCCTGACTTTC
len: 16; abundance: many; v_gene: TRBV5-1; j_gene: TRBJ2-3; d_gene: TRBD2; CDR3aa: CASSMSGMGYTDTQYF; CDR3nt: TGCGCCAGCAGCATGAGCGGGATGGGGTACACAGATACGCAGTATTTT
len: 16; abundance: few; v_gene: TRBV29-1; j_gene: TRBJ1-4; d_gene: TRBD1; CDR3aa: CSVETGTGQDSEKLFF; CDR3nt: TGCAGCGTTGAAACCGGGACAGGACAGGATAGTGAAAAACTGTTTTTT
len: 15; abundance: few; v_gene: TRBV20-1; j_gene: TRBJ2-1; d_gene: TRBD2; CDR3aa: CSAENEASGSNEQFF; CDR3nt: TGCAGTGCGGAGAACGAGGCTAGCGGGAGTAATGAGCAGTTCTTC
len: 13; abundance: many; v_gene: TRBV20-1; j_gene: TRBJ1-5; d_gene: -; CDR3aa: CSATSEGNQPQHF; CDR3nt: TGCAGTGCCACCTCGGAAGGCAATCAGCCCCAGCATTTT
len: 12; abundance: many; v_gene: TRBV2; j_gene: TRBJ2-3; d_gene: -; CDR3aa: CASSFTGDTQYF; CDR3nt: TGTGCCAGCAGCTTCACAGGGGATACGCAGTATTTT
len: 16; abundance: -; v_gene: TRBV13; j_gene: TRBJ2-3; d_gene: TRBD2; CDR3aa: CASSRGREESTDTQYF; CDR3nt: TGTGCCAGCAGCCGTGGGCGGGAGGAGAGCACAGATACGCAGTATTTT
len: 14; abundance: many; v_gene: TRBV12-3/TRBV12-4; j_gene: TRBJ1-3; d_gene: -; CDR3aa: CASRESSSGNTIYF; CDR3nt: TGTGCCAGCAGGGAATCAAGCTCTGGAAACACCATATATTTT
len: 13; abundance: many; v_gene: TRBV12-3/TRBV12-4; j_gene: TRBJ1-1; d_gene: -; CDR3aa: CASYGRLNTEAFF; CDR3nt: TGTGCCAGCTACGGACGGTTGAACACTGAAGCTTTCTTT
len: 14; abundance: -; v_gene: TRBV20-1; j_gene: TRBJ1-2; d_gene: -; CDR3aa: CSARDPRQLYGYTF; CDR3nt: TGCAGTGCTAGAGATCCTCGCCAACTTTATGGCTACACCTTC
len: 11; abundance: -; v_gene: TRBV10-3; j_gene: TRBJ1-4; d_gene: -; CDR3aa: CATGNGERLFF; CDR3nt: TGTGCCACTGGTAATGGGGAAAGACTGTTTTTT
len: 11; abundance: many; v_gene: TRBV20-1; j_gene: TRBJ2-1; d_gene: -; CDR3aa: CSARDLLEQFF; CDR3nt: TGCAGTGCTAGAGATCTTCTTGAGCAGTTCTTC
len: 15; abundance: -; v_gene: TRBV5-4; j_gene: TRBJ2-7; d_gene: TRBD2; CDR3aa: CASSREGLAGYEQYF; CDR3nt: TGTGCCAGCAGCCGAGAGGGACTAGCGGGGTACGAGCAGTACTTC
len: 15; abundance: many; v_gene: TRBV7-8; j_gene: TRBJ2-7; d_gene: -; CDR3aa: CASSRRRDSSYEQYF; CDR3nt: TGTGCCAGCAGCCGTCGGCGGGACAGCTCCTACGAGCAGTACTTC
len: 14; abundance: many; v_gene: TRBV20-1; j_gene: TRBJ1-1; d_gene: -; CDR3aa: CSARAGATNTEAFF; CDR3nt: TGCAGTGCTAGAGCCGGGGCAACAAACACTGAAGCTTTCTTT
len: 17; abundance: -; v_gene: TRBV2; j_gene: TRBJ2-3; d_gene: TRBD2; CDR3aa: CASLGLAGGPGSDTQYF; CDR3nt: TGTGCCAGCCTCGGACTAGCGGGGGGGCCGGGGTCAGATACGCAGTATTTT
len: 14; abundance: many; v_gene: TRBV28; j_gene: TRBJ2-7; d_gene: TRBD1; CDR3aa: CASRGWDRVGEQYF; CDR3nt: TGTGCCAGCAGGGGGTGGGACAGGGTGGGCGAGCAGTACTTC
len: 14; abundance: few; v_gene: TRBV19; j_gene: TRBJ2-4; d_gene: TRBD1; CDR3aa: CASSNRQGQNIQYF; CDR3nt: TGTGCCAGTAGTAACCGACAGGGTCAAAACATTCAGTACTTC
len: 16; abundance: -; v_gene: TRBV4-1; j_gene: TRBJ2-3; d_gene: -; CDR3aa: CASSLQGDHGTDTQYF; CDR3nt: TGCGCCAGCAGCCTCCAGGGAGATCATGGTACAGATACGCAGTATTTT
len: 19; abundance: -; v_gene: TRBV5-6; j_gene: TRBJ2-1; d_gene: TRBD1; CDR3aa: CASSSLRTGMLTSYNEQFF; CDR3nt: TGTGCCAGCAGCTCTCTCAGGACAGGGATGTTAACCTCCTACAATGAGCAGTTCTTC
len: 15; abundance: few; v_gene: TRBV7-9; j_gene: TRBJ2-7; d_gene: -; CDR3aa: CASSSLSVGHYEQHF; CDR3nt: TGTGCCAGCAGCTCGCTCAGCGTGGGGCACTACGAGCAGCACTTC
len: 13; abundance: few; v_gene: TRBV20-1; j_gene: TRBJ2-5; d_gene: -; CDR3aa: CSAPQGGRETQYF; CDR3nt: TGCAGTGCCCCCCAGGGGGGCAGGGAGACCCAGTACTTC